The 20 T cell receptor beta chains given below trace back to one sample, sequenced in a study of cytomegalovirus exposure and HLA in healthy donors. The PCR ran on 60 Vbeta and 13 Jbeta primers. Profiled with immunoSEQ multiplex PCR; TCRdb holds only in-frame clones, not every one. The sample carries tens of thousands of clones, roughly 77% recorded once. Sequenced sample: PBMCs. The receptors shown here come from a woman aged 25 to 39 in good health and CMV-seronegative.

This clone was found once. The chain joins TRBV19 to TRBJ2-3, with D maybe TRBD2 (6 bases). The CDR3 contains 14 residues. Germline CDR1 LNHDA, CDR2 SQIVND (reference sequence). Trimming removed 5 bases from V and 6 bases from J, with 15 bases in between. The CDR3 protein is CASSGRDRADTQYF. CDR3 DNA: TGTGCCAGTAGTGGGCGGGACCGAGCCGATACGCAGTATTTT.

The rearrangement links TRBV5-1 to TRBJ2-5; TRBD2 agrees at 14 bases. The J segment lost 5 bases and the V segment lost 1 base, leaving 7 bases of the junction unmatched. Germline V gene data show CDR1 as SGHRS and CDR2 as YFSETQ. The CDR3 contains 17 residues. This CDR3 reads CASSLWTSGRPGETQYF. The CDR3 coding sequence is TGCGCCAGCAGCTTGTGGACTAGCGGGAGGCCCGGGGAGACCCAGTACTTC.

The chain recombines TRBV2 with TRBJ2-1; 7 nucleotides match TRBD1. Trimming removed 7 bases from V and 7 bases from J; junction bases left unmatched: 13. The CDR3 loop spans 15 amino acids. Germline V gives CDR1 SNHLY, CDR2 FYNNEI. CDR3 coding DNA: TGTGCCAGCAAAAGGGACAGCCTGAACGTGAATGAGCAGTTCTTC. Protein product: CASKRDSLNVNEQFF. Drawing the rest from reference TRBV2 and TRBJ2-1, the complete variable domain is EPEVTQTPSHQVTQMGQEVILRCVPISNHLYFYWYRQILGQKVEFLVSFYNNEISEKSEIFDDQFSVERPDGSNFTLKIRSTKLEDSAMYFCASKRDSLNVNEQFFGPGTRLTVL.

V and J are TRBV29-1 and TRBJ2-7; D possibly corresponds to TRBD2 (5 bases). V lost 5 bases and J 2 bases, leaving 13 bases between the germline ends. The CDR3 sequence is 13 residues long. Germline CDR1 SQVTM, CDR2 ANQGSEA. The CDR3 nucleotides are TGCAGCGTTCGGACCAGACTAACCTACGAGCAGTACTTC. Protein sequence: CSVRTRLTYEQYF.

The CDR3 DNA reads as TGTGCCAGCAGTTTGGGACTCCAGCTAATTAATGAAAAACTGTTTTTT. Encoded protein: CASSLGLQLINEKLFF. The rearrangement joins TRBV27 to TRBJ1-4; tentative D call: TRBD1 (5 bases). V lost 3 bases and J 4 bases, leaving 15 bases between the germline ends. Germline V CDR1 and CDR2: MNHEY, SMNVEV (reference sequence). The CDR3 totals 16 residues.

The chain is built from TRBV6-5 and TRBJ2-1, with D maybe TRBD1 (5 bases). Trimming left V 6 bases short and J 10 bases short, with 13 bases between. The CDR3 is 12 amino acids. Germline V lookup: CDR1 MNHEY, CDR2 SVGAGI. The CDR3: CASREVQGEQFF. As DNA, the CDR3 is TGTGCCAGCAGAGAAGTGCAGGGAGAGCAGTTCTTC.

In DNA form, the CDR3 reads TGTGCCAGCAGCTTGACTAGCGGGAGGGATACGCAGTATTTT. Protein sequence: CASSLTSGRDTQYF. The chain has TRBV5-6 and TRBJ2-3, with 12 bases identical to TRBD2. The CDR3 length is 14 residues. Germline lookup yields CDR1 SGHDT and CDR2 YYEEEE. The trim removed 1 base at V and 6 bases at J, leaving 0 bases unmatched. Full variable domain (rest looked up from reference TRBV5-6 and TRBJ2-3): DAGVTQSPTHLIKTRGQQVTLRCSPKSGHDTVSWYQQALGQGPQFIFQYYEEEERQRGNFPDRFSGHQFPNYSSELNVNALLLGDSALYLCASSLTSGRDTQYFGPGTRLTVL.

The chain uses TRBV27 and TRBJ2-1, with D perhaps matching TRBD1 (5 bases). Germline CDR1 reads MNHEY; CDR2 reads SMNVEV (reference sequence). V lost 6 bases, J lost 4 bases, and 19 bases lay in between. The CDR3 length is 16 residues. The CDR3 bases are TGTGCCAGCAGCTACGTCGGCCAAAACAGGTACAATGAGCAGTTCTTC. Its protein product is CASSYVGQNRYNEQFF.

This clone was counted a single time. The V call is TRBV5-1, the J call TRBJ1-4; D is uncertain. Trimming removed 4 bases at V and 8 bases at J, with 15 bases between. Germline V gene sequence: CDR1 SGHRS, CDR2 YFSETQ. The CDR3 has 14 residues. This chain's CDR3 is CASSLSSRGEKLFF. CDR3 DNA: TGCGCCAGCAGCCTCAGCAGCCGGGGAGAAAAACTGTTTTTT.

For this clone: Germline and junction disagree at one end, which may indicate a read error. The rearrangement uses TRBV5-1 and TRBJ1-2, with 12 positions matching TRBD1. This CDR3 is 14 amino acids long. The germline gives CDR1 SGHRS, CDR2 YFSETQ. CDR3 sequence: CASSLEGTGGLLVF. Here the CDR3 DNA reads TGCGCCAGCAGCTTGGAGGGGACAGGGGGCCTTCTCGTCTTC.

The chain is built from TRBV7-2 and TRBJ2-3; tentative D call: TRBD2 (5 bases). Trimming took 0 bases from V and 4 from J, leaving 14 bases between them. This CDR3 contains 16 residues. CDR1 and CDR2 from the germline V gene are SGHTA and FQGNSA. In nucleotides, the CDR3 is TGTGCCAGCAGCTTAGCAGCGGAGGTGATGGCAGATACGCAGTATTTT. Protein: CASSLAAEVMADTQYF.

This rearrangement joins TRBV7-7 to TRBJ2-5; 9 bases are shared with TRBD2. Germline values: CDR1 SSHAT, CDR2 FNYEAQ (reference sequence). V lost 5 bases and J lost 5; bases outside the gene matches: 6. The CDR3 sequence is 14 residues long. The CDR3 spells CASSRGLAMETQYF. The DNA of the CDR3 is TGTGCCAGCAGCAGGGGACTAGCAATGGAGACCCAGTACTTC. Combining the CDR3 with reference TRBV7-7 and TRBJ2-5 gives the whole variable domain GAGVSQSPRYKVTKRGQDVTLRCDPISSHATLYWYQQALGQGPEFLTYFNYEAQPDKSGLPSDRFSAERPEGSISTLTIQRTEQRDSAMYRCASSRGLAMETQYFGPGTRLLVL.

The rearrangement links TRBV9 to TRBJ2-4; TRBD2 agrees at 10 bases. J gave up 8 bases and V 3 bases, and 5 bases lay outside the gene matches. The CDR3 length is 14 residues. Germline V gene sequence: CDR1 SGDLS, CDR2 YYNGEE. The CDR3 loop reads CASSEGLATHIQYF. CDR3 coding DNA: TGTGCCAGCAGCGAGGGACTAGCGACCCACATTCAGTACTTC.

This chain connects TRBV7-8 to TRBJ1-5; D is ambiguous. Germline values: CDR1 SGHVS, CDR2 FQNEAQ. CDR3 length: 14 residues. V lost 1 base to trimming and J lost 1 base, with 5 bases between them. CDR3 DNA sequence: TGTGCCAGCAGCTTAGGGGAGAGCAATCAGCCCCAGCATTTT. Translated, it gives CASSLGESNQPQHF.

The chain combines TRBV19 with TRBJ2-6; 9 bases map to TRBD1. The CDR3 totals 16 residues. Trimming removed 5 bases from V and 4 bases from J; junction bases left unmatched: 6. The germline gives CDR1 LNHDA, CDR2 SQIVND (reference sequence). Here the CDR3 reads CASSQQGAPGANVLTF. For the CDR3, the DNA is TGTGCCAGTAGTCAACAGGGGGCGCCGGGGGCCAACGTCCTGACTTTC.

The chain employs TRBV27 and TRBJ2-7, with 7 bases fitting TRBD1. The CDR3 length is 14 residues. V lost 4 bases and J lost 3; bases outside the gene matches: 6. CDR1 and CDR2 from the germline V gene are MNHEY and SMNVEV (reference sequence). CDR3 loop: CASSCTGDRYEQYV. DNA of the CDR3: TGTGCCAGCAGTTGCACAGGGGATCGCTACGAGCAGTACGTC.

The chain combines TRBV5-1 with TRBJ2-2; no firm D call. Trimming pared 1 base from V and 6 bases from J, leaving 10 bases between. Germline V gene lookup returns CDR1 SGHRS and CDR2 YFSETQ. This CDR3 is built from 14 residues. CDR3 in amino acids: CASSLNQYPGELFF. Written as DNA, the CDR3 is TGCGCCAGCAGCTTGAATCAGTACCCCGGGGAGCTGTTTTTT.

This clone came up a few times. The chain is built from TRBV6-4 and TRBJ2-1; 9 bases align to TRBD2. V was clipped by 0 bases and J by 4 bases; unmatched bases: 4. Germline V gene sequence: CDR1 MRHNA, CDR2 SNTAGT. The CDR3 covers 16 residues. In DNA form, the CDR3 reads TGTGCCAGCAGTGACTCAGGACTAGCGACTTACAATGAGCAGTTCTTC. Encoded protein: CASSDSGLATYNEQFF.

The chain carries TRBV6-5 and TRBJ2-5; 7 bases line up with TRBD1. After removal of 0 bases from V and 4 bases from J, the junction contained 2 bases not matched to a gene. Per germline, CDR1 MNHEY and CDR2 SVGAGI. CDR3 size: 14 residues. The CDR3 region is CASSYSRGLETQYF. CDR3 coding DNA: TGTGCCAGCAGTTACTCTAGGGGGCTAGAGACCCAGTACTTC.

The gene calls are TRBV27 and TRBJ1-2; TRBD1 is a possible D gene (5 bases). This CDR3 comprises 15 residues. Trimming took 7 bases from V and 4 from J, leaving 19 bases between them. The germline CDR1 and CDR2 sequences are MNHEY and SMNVEV (reference sequence). Here the CDR3 DNA reads TGTGCCAGCACCGTATCAGGGAAGGGAGGCTATGGCTACACCTTC. Protein sequence: CASTVSGKGGYGYTF.